This TCR beta chain was identified in a study of blood T cell repertoires in COVID-19. Study overall: Collection of acute and convalescent COVID-19 samples took place in the United States, Italy and Spain.

The protocol was immunoSEQ multiplex PCR, while the TCRdb copy is restricted to in-frame clones and leaves out a portion. The table has around 150,000 clones, 65% to 85% seen once. Adults between about 18 and 89 years of age took part from 24 US areas. Self-reported history from a screening survey and questionnaire set each donor's cohort. Recovered Cohort 3 donors showed two negative PCRs, clearance, or symptom resolution. This CDR3 region has 19 residues. Trimming took off 0 bases at V and 2 bases at J, with 17 bases between the two ends. The V gene's germline CDR1 is SGHAT and CDR2 FQNNGV. The V gene is TRBV11-2, the J gene TRBJ1-6; D call uncertain. This sequence originates from a man aged 35-49 years who had recovered from COVID-19. The sequenced material came from PBMCs or T cells enriched from blood (not recorded which). CDR3 region: CASSLDRRRLAPYNSPLHF. In DNA form, the CDR3 reads TGTGCCAGCAGCTTAGATCGGCGGCGGCTCGCTCCCTATAATTCACCCCTCCACTTT.